Each of the 25 T cell receptor beta chains below was sequenced from the same sample in a study of naive and memory T cell subsets. Both TRBC1 and TRBC2 were covered by a beta constant-region primer of two equimolar oligonucleotides. Each CDR3 protein gets one entry after TCRdb re-called the UMI-ligation and nested PCR reads with MiXCR. The table records around 40,000 distinct CDR3 sequences, roughly 13% of them present only once. The sequencing input was effector memory CD4+ T cells from blood. The sample's subset: effector memory, CD45RA- CD27-. These receptors were obtained from a human donor in good health.

This clonotype has ten or more counts. The chain recombines TRBV7-6 with TRBJ1-1; D is possibly TRBD1 (5 bases). CDR1 and CDR2 (germline): SGHVS, FNYEAQ. The CDR3 contains 13 residues. V was trimmed by 3 bases and J by 6 bases, leaving 11 bases between them. CDR3 sequence: CASSLGPQAEAFF. For the CDR3, the DNA is TGTGCCAGCAGCTTGGGGCCGCAGGCTGAAGCTTTCTTT.

The sample holds a few counts of this clonotype. The V gene is TRBV9, the J gene TRBJ1-3; 9 bases agree with TRBD1. This CDR3 region has 16 residues. Germline CDR1 SGDLS, CDR2 YYNGEE. Unmatched junction bases numbered 14, after V lost 4 bases and J lost 9 bases. The CDR3 region has the DNA TGTGCCAGCAGCTCCCGAGGGGACAGGGTAACAGGCACCATATATTTT. Its translation: CASSSRGDRVTGTIYF.

This chain uses TRBV20-1 with TRBJ2-1; 8 bases are shared with TRBD1. The length of the CDR3 is 14 residues. V was clipped by 5 bases and J by 3 bases; unmatched bases: 6. In germline, CDR1 is DFQATT, CDR2 SNEGSKA (reference sequence). CDR3 residues: CSAPGTGFYNEQFF. Here the CDR3 DNA reads TGCAGTGCTCCAGGGACAGGTTTCTACAATGAGCAGTTCTTC.

This clonotype was counted many times. The chain uses TRBV19 and TRBJ2-1; possibly TRBD2 for D (5 bases). There are 16 residues in the CDR3. Trimming took 3 bases from V and 4 from J, leaving 16 bases between them. Per the germline V gene, CDR1 is LNHDA and CDR2 is SQIVND (reference sequence). The CDR3 here is CASSIRAGGGYNEQFF. As DNA, the CDR3 is TGTGCCAGTAGTATTAGGGCGGGTGGTGGGTACAATGAGCAGTTCTTC. The full variable domain, in which reference TRBV19 and TRBJ2-1 provide the parts outside the CDR3, is DGGITQSPKYLFRKEGQNVTLSCEQNLNHDAMYWYRQDPGQGLRLIYYSQIVNDFQKGDIAEGYSVSREKKESFPLTVTSAQKNPTAFYLCASSIRAGGGYNEQFFGPGTRLTVL.

This clonotype was counted at least ten times. The chain recombines TRBV5-1 with TRBJ2-1, with a possible D match to TRBD2 (6 bases). The germline V and J ends were trimmed by 5 bases and 0 bases, with 15 bases remaining between them. Germline CDR1 SGHRS, CDR2 YFSETQ. The CDR3 is made up of 16 amino acids. CDR3 in DNA: TGCGCCAGCAGTCCCGCGGGGAGAGTCTCCTACAATGAGCAGTTCTTC. Translation gives CASSPAGRVSYNEQFF.

At least ten counts were recorded for this clonotype. The chain carries TRBV20-1 and TRBJ1-1; TRBD1 matches 7 bases. This CDR3 has 15 amino acids. Per germline, CDR1 DFQATT and CDR2 SNEGSKA (reference sequence). V lost 6 bases and J lost 2; bases outside the gene matches: 12. The CDR3 nucleotides are TGCAGTGCAGAGAGACAGGGAAAAGCTAACACTGAAGCTTTCTTT. Translation gives CSAERQGKANTEAFF.

In its sample, this clonotype was seen a few times. This rearrangement joins TRBV29-1 to TRBJ1-2, with TRBD1 matching over 8 bases. The CDR3 runs 14 residues. The V and J ends lost 4 bases and 5 bases, in that order; junction bases with no gene match: 9. The germline V gene has CDR1 SQVTM and CDR2 ANQGSEA. The CDR3 here is CSVVSRGPTYGYTF. The CDR3 region has the DNA TGCAGCGTTGTAAGCAGGGGGCCGACTTATGGCTACACCTTC. The variable domain in full, with the rest retrieved from reference TRBV29-1 and TRBJ1-2, is SAVISQKPSRDICQRGTSLTIQCQVDSQVTMMFWYRQQPGQSLTLIATANQGSEATYESGFVIDKFPISRPNLTFSTLTVSNMSPEDSSIYLCSVVSRGPTYGYTFGSGTRLTVV.

A few counts support this clonotype. The chain recombines TRBV20-1 with TRBJ1-4; D ambiguous. Germline assignment: CDR1 DFQATT and CDR2 SNEGSKA (reference sequence). V was cut by 7 bases and J by 0 bases, with 9 bases left in between. The CDR3 sequence is 13 residues long. The CDR3 DNA reads as TGCAGTGGACGGGATACAACTAATGAAAAACTGTTTTTT. This gives the protein CSGRDTTNEKLFF.

By sample share, this clonotype is large. The rearrangement uses TRBV20-1 and TRBJ2-1; TRBD2 agrees at 8 bases. Germline trimming cut 6 bases from V and 3 bases from J; bases unmatched to any gene: 7. Germline V CDR1 and CDR2: DFQATT, SNEGSKA (reference sequence). This CDR3 comprises 14 residues. The CDR3, as DNA: TGCAGTGCGCCCTATAGCGGGAACTACAATGAGCAGTTCTTC. Protein product: CSAPYSGNYNEQFF.

This clonotype was seen many times. The chain combines TRBV5-5 with TRBJ2-3; D is ambiguous. Trimming removed 2 bases from V and 4 bases from J, with 11 bases in between. Looked up from germline, CDR1 is SGHKS and CDR2 is YYEKEE (reference sequence). This CDR3 has 14 residues. The CDR3 sequence is CASSFPHTPDTQYF. CDR3 sequence (DNA): TGTGCCAGCAGCTTCCCCCACACCCCAGATACGCAGTATTTT.

This chain joins TRBV5-1 and TRBJ2-1; D is perhaps TRBD2 (6 bases). V dropped 4 bases and J dropped 8 bases, with 19 bases sitting between them. The CDR3 covers 15 residues. Germline V CDR1 and CDR2: SGHRS, YFSETQ. DNA of the CDR3: TGCGCCAGCAGCCCCGGGAGCGGTTACGAGGATGAGCAGTTCTTC. It encodes CASSPGSGYEDEQFF.

The chain employs TRBV7-2 and TRBJ1-4, with D possibly matching TRBD1 (5 bases). CDR1 and CDR2 from the germline V gene are SGHTA and FQGNSA. V lost 3 bases and J lost 8, with 19 bases in between. The CDR3 length is 16 residues. CDR3 sequence reads: CASSFISFGGGEKLFF. DNA of the CDR3: TGTGCCAGCAGCTTCATCTCGTTCGGGGGTGGGGAAAAACTGTTTTTT.

This clonotype is deemed medium-sized (0.01 to 0.1%). The chain links TRBV27 to TRBJ2-1; TRBD2 might be the D (6 bases). Trimming took off 6 bases at V and 10 bases at J, with 25 bases between the two ends. CDR1 is MNHEY and CDR2 is SMNVEV in the germline V gene (reference sequence). CDR3 length: 16 amino acids. CDR3 residues: CASSLNRDSLVSEQFF. CDR3 in DNA: TGTGCCAGCAGCCTGAACCGGGACTCCCTAGTCTCGGAGCAGTTCTTC.

The chain has TRBV9 and TRBJ2-7; D gene uncertain. Trimming removed 4 bases from V and 0 bases from J, with 14 bases in between. The CDR3 is 15 residues long. The germline V gene has CDR1 SGDLS and CDR2 YYNGEE. The CDR3 protein is CASSSHQAGSYEQYF. CDR3 nucleotide sequence: TGTGCCAGCAGCTCCCATCAGGCAGGCTCCTACGAGCAGTACTTC.

The chain has TRBV25-1 and TRBJ2-2; 7 positions agree with TRBD1. This CDR3 is built from 16 residues. Germline CDR1 reads MGHDK; CDR2 reads SYGVNS. J gave up 3 bases and V 0 bases, and 4 bases lay outside the gene matches. The CDR3 is CASSEYWTGDTGELFF. CDR3 in DNA: TGTGCCAGCAGTGAATACTGGACAGGCGACACCGGGGAGCTGTTTTTT.

A few counts support this clonotype. The J gene is TRBJ2-2, the V gene TRBV19; 7 bases fit TRBD1. Per germline, CDR1 LNHDA and CDR2 SQIVND (reference sequence). The V segment lost 6 bases and the J segment 3 bases; nucleotides outside the gene matches: 7. The CDR3 has 15 amino acids. The CDR3 DNA reads as TGTGCCAGTAGCAAGACAGGGCTCGACACCGGGGAGCTGTTTTTT. Protein product: CASSKTGLDTGELFF. Together with reference TRBV19 and TRBJ2-2, the CDR3 gives the full variable domain: DGGITQSPKYLFRKEGQNVTLSCEQNLNHDAMYWYRQDPGQGLRLIYYSQIVNDFQKGDIAEGYSVSREKKESFPLTVTSAQKNPTAFYLCASSKTGLDTGELFFGEGSRLTVL.

This clonotype showed up many times. V and J are TRBV29-1 and TRBJ2-1, with D possibly being TRBD2 (5 bases). Germline CDR1 and CDR2: SQVTM and ANQGSEA. The CDR3 contains 13 residues. The V and J ends lost 7 bases and 8 bases respectively, with 18 bases between them. The CDR3 protein is CSAAGKRGDEQFF. Written as DNA, the CDR3 is TGCAGCGCCGCGGGCAAACGGGGTGATGAGCAGTTCTTC.

Only a few counts were recorded for this clonotype. The rearrangement links TRBV5-4 to TRBJ2-7; D is perhaps TRBD1 (6 bases). This CDR3 contains 15 residues. CDR1 and CDR2 (germline): SGHNT, YYREEE (reference sequence). With 3 bases removed from V and 2 bases from J, the gap between germline ends came to 15 bases. Here the CDR3 reads CASSWSRQVPYEQYF. CDR3 nucleotide sequence: TGTGCCAGCAGCTGGTCCAGACAGGTTCCCTACGAGCAGTACTTC.

In its sample, this clonotype was seen a few times. The chain joins TRBV5-1 to TRBJ2-2; no firm D call. V lost 0 bases, J lost 6 bases, and 9 bases lay in between. CDR1 and CDR2 from the germline V gene are SGHRS and YFSETQ. This CDR3 is 14 amino acids long. The CDR3 here is CASSLVPGAGELFF. DNA of the CDR3: TGCGCCAGCAGCTTGGTCCCGGGCGCCGGGGAGCTGTTTTTT.

This clonotype was observed at least ten times. V gene TRBV20-1 combines with J gene TRBJ2-7, with 12 bases matching TRBD2. V lost 1 base to trimming and J lost 5 bases; unmatched junction nucleotides: 15. CDR1 and CDR2 (germline): DFQATT, SNEGSKA (reference sequence). The CDR3 runs 18 residues. CDR3 sequence reads: CSARVPSGRADGGNEQYF. CDR3 coding DNA: TGCAGTGCTAGAGTGCCTAGCGGGAGGGCAGACGGAGGGAACGAGCAGTACTTC.

The rearrangement links TRBV12-3 or TRBV12-4 to TRBJ2-1; D unresolved. V gave up 3 bases and J gave up 5 bases, with 20 bases separating them. The CDR3 sequence is 17 residues long. Here the CDR3 reads CASSFDSLAVKDNEQFF. CDR3 nucleotides: TGTGCCAGCAGTTTTGATTCTTTGGCAGTCAAGGACAATGAGCAGTTCTTC.

Ten or more counts support this clonotype. The chain links TRBV5-5 to TRBJ1-2; TRBD1 might be the D (5 bases). Germline V gives CDR1 SGHKS, CDR2 YYEKEE (reference sequence). This CDR3 comprises 13 residues. With 3 bases removed from V and 2 bases from J, the gap between germline ends came to 8 bases. The CDR3 DNA is TGTGCCAGCAGCTCGGGACTCAACTATGGCTACACCTTC. It yields the protein CASSSGLNYGYTF.

This clonotype is medium-sized within its sample. The V call is TRBV4-2, the J call TRBJ2-2; TRBD2 matches 7 bases. This CDR3 region has 14 residues. V lost 0 bases, J lost 7 bases, and 2 bases stayed unmatched. Per the germline V gene, CDR1 is LGHNA and CDR2 is YNFKEQ. The CDR3 nucleotides read TGTGCCAGCAGCCAAGATGCGGGAGACGGGGAGCTGTTTTTT. This sequence encodes CASSQDAGDGELFF.

This chain links TRBV20-1 with TRBJ2-7, with D tentatively TRBD1 (6 bases). Between the trimmed V and J ends, which lost 6 bases and 2 bases, there was a span of 17 bases. There are 14 residues in the CDR3. Looked up from germline, CDR1 is DFQATT and CDR2 is SNEGSKA (reference sequence). CDR3 residues: CSAIDRTGTYEQYF. In DNA form, the CDR3 reads TGCAGTGCAATAGACAGGACGGGCACCTACGAGCAGTACTTC.

Ten or more counts support this clonotype. The rearrangement uses TRBV5-1 and TRBJ1-1; possibly TRBD1 for D (5 bases). Germline lookup yields CDR1 SGHRS and CDR2 YFSETQ. The CDR3 totals 15 residues. V lost 0 bases to trimming and J lost 1 base, with 10 bases between them. Here the CDR3 reads CASSLVGGTNTEAFF. Here the CDR3 DNA reads TGCGCCAGCAGCTTGGTTGGGGGAACGAACACTGAAGCTTTCTTT.